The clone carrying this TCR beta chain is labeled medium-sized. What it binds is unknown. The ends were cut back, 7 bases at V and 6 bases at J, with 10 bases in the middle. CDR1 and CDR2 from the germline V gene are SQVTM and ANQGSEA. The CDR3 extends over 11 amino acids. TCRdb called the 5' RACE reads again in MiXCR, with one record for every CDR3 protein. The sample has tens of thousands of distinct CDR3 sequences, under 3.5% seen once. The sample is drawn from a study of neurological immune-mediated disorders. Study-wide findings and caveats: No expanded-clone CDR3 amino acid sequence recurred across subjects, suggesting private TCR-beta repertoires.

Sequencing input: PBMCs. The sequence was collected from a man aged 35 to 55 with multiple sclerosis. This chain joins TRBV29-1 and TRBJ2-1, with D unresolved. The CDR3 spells CSGNFPNEQFF. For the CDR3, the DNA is TGCAGCGGCAATTTCCCCAATGAGCAGTTCTTC.